This TCR beta chain was identified in a study of T cell responses to AZD1222 COVID-19 vaccine (dated by TCRdb to the early 2020s). Background for the entire study: TCR sequencing covered 230 or so trial participants: some 210 given two doses of AZD1222 and 26 given two doses of MenACWY control vaccine. Trial participants were enrolled into age subgroups of 18-55, 56-69 and 70-plus years, which contained around 140, 26 and 57 TCR-sequenced participants, respectively.

The CDR3 holds 13 amino acids from the cysteine to the phenylalanine. Just CDR3 DNA is preserved here, 39 bases in frame from base 1. According to the germline V gene, CDR1 reads MDHEN and CDR2 reads SYDVKM. V sheds 8 bases and J sheds 4 bases, leaving 12 bases between their ends. The CDR3 regions of human TCRbeta chains were analyzed by immunosequencing. Concerning the study's data processing: TCRs in the repertoires were compared against a reference library of SARS-CoV-2-specific TCRs that had been generated with the MIRA antigen-specificity platform. Breadth meant the fraction of unique TCRs that were SARS-CoV-2-associated, whereas depth meant the fraction of total T cells that were SARS-CoV-2-associated. Using the MIRA data, each spike-specific TCR was assigned both to the spike region to which the TCR was reactive and to a CD4 or CD8 class. Log10-transformed breadth and depth values were compared by one-way ANOVA with Sidak's multiple comparisons tests. TCRdb's version of the immuneACCESS table is confined to in-frame rearrangements and falls short of the full clone set. An unresolved V gene accounts for under half of the shortfall where checked; the remainder is of unknown origin. V, J and clone size are those of that table, while D and trimming were read from the DNA. In all, the sample holds some 150,000 clones, and more than 70% of those were seen once. The ten largest clones take up 2.5% to 3.5% of the sample.

Here is what the overall study found, with its caveats: Spike-specific TCR breadth and depth rose significantly after two AZD1222 doses compared with day 0 and with MenACWY recipients. CD4 TCRs associated with the vaccine covered the entire spike protein, and the dominant responses were in regions 160-218 and 743-854. No day 14 peak-response samples were available, so repertoires were characterized only after the peak T cell response. Participants were mostly white British and included more females than males, and it was suggested by the authors that clonal diversity may have been underestimated. Reportedly, almost half of the unique spike-specific TCRs recognized epitopes lying outside the regions that are mutated in the B.1.351 and B.1.1.7 variants. Only 5 to 7 AZD1222 recipients were SARS-CoV-2 seropositive at baseline, limiting conclusions about previously exposed vaccinees. In the small 56-69-year group, the increase in depth fell short of significance, most likely because of low power.

A single count supports this clone. Its antigen target is currently unknown. The sample holds no much larger clone one base away, and base qualities are not on file. In the paper's terms, the time point label means: about 28 days (+/-7) after the second vaccine dose. AZD1222 recipients with second doses at about 4 weeks or about 12 weeks were pooled, because spike-specific TCR depth and breadth did not differ between schedules. Vaccinee samples came from UK trials COV001 and COV002, including a single-blind randomized controlled phase 2/3 trial of AZD1222 (ChAdOx1 nCoV-19) in healthy adults. Trial participant PBMC samples were collected at day 0 and day 28 after the second dose for TCRbeta chain sequencing.

The sequence was obtained from an adult who received the AZD1222 COVID-19 vaccine. The rearrangement joined TRBV28 to TRBJ1-3; the D segment cannot be called with confidence. This material consisted of peripheral blood, taken 28 days after the second AZD1222 dose. The CDR3 sequence is CASASGLGNTIYF. In nucleotides, the sequence is TGTGCCAGCGCAAGTGGTCTCGGAAACACCATATATTTT. Reference TRBV28 and TRBJ1-3 genes cover what lies past the CDR3, so the full variable domain is DVKVTQSSRYLVKRTGEKVFLECVQDMDHENMFWYRQDPGLGLRLIYFSYDVKMKEKGDIPEGYSVSREKKERFSLILESASTNQTSMYLCASASGLGNTIYFGEGSWLTVV.